The 11 T cell receptor beta chains below come from one sample, sequenced in a study of CD8 T cells in ankylosing spondylitis. TCRdb reprocessed the 5' RACE reads via MiXCR and lists one record per CDR3 protein. The top ten clones hold approximately 13% of a sample with under 120,000 distinct CDR3 sequences, 24% of them seen once. Sequencing was carried out using synovial fluid, either unsorted or a sorted T cell fraction (not recorded which). The receptors stem from a male donor with ankylosing spondylitis.

This clonotype was counted between two and nine times. The chain employs TRBV20-1 and TRBJ1-5; D is undetermined. From germline, CDR1 is DFQATT and CDR2 SNEGSKA (reference sequence). CDR3 size: 13 residues. V was pared by 2 bases and J by 6 bases, with 11 bases between. The CDR3 region is CSARPQLGQPQHF. CDR3 nucleotides: TGCAGTGCTAGACCACAATTGGGTCAGCCCCAGCATTTT.

This clonotype occurred a few times. The chain uses TRBV29-1 and TRBJ1-2; 9 bases align to TRBD1. With 5 bases clipped from V and 7 bases from J, the junction kept 5 bases outside the gene matches. In germline, CDR1 is SQVTM, CDR2 ANQGSEA. The CDR3 loop spans 12 amino acids. The CDR3 DNA reads as TGCAGCGTTCCGGACAGGGGAGGTGGCTACACCTTC. It yields the protein CSVPDRGGGYTF.

The chain uses TRBV7-2 and TRBJ2-1, with D uncertain. The CDR3 runs to 14 residues. Trimming removed 3 bases at V and 2 bases at J, with 8 bases between. Germline-derived CDR1 and CDR2 are SGHTA and FQGNSA. The CDR3: CASSFKGTYNEQFF. As DNA, the CDR3 is TGTGCCAGCAGCTTCAAGGGTACCTACAATGAGCAGTTCTTC.

This chain links TRBV7-9 with TRBJ1-1; D not certain. The germline CDR1 and CDR2 sequences are SEHNR and FQNEAQ (reference sequence). Trimming cost V 0 bases and J 3 bases, with 11 bases left between them. This CDR3 region has 15 residues. CDR3 protein: CASSLALGRDTEAFF. In nucleotides, the CDR3 is TGTGCCAGCAGCTTAGCGCTCGGCCGGGACACTGAAGCTTTCTTT.

This clonotype was counted ten times or more. The chain carries TRBV20-1 and TRBJ2-5, with 8 bases fitting TRBD1. The CDR3 is 12 amino acids. Germline V CDR1 and CDR2: DFQATT, SNEGSKA (reference sequence). With V trimmed by 6 bases and J by 4 bases, 4 bases remained unmatched. CDR3 DNA sequence: TGCAGTGCCGACAGGGGTGGAGAGACCCAGTACTTC. Its translation: CSADRGGETQYF.

The sample holds a few counts of this clonotype. CDR3 coding DNA: TGTGCCAGCGGGGGTCGGGGGGTAATTCAGTACTTC. This encodes CASGGRGVIQYF. The rearrangement links TRBV7-2 to TRBJ2-4, with 7 nucleotides matching TRBD2. Germline CDR1 and CDR2: SGHTA and FQGNSA. The J segment lost 10 bases and the V segment lost 8 bases, leaving 8 bases of the junction unmatched. The CDR3 is made up of 12 amino acids.

This clonotype was seen a few times. The chain employs TRBV5-1 and TRBJ1-6; 9 bases are shared with TRBD1. Germline V gene sequence: CDR1 SGHRS, CDR2 YFSETQ. This CDR3 region has 14 residues. With V trimmed by 4 bases and J by 6 bases, 2 bases remained unmatched. This CDR3 reads CASSPTGGNSPLHF. The CDR3 DNA sequence: TGCGCCAGCAGCCCGACAGGGGGTAATTCACCCCTCCACTTT. Drawing the rest from reference TRBV5-1 and TRBJ1-6, the complete variable domain is KAGVTQTPRYLIKTRGQQVTLSCSPISGHRSVSWYQQTPGQGLQFLFEYFSETQRNKGNFPGRFSGRQFSNSRSEMNVSTLELGDSALYLCASSPTGGNSPLHFGNGTRLTVT.

This chain joins TRBV15 and TRBJ2-7; 10 bases agree with TRBD1. The germline V gene has CDR1 LNHNV and CDR2 YYDKDF (reference sequence). The CDR3 is 14 residues long. Trimming cost V 4 bases and J 4 bases; bases outside gene matches: 4. Here the CDR3 DNA reads TGTGCCACCAGCAACCGGGACAGGGGATACGAGCAGTACTTC. Protein: CATSNRDRGYEQYF.

This clonotype appeared many times. The chain has TRBV5-1 and TRBJ1-1; TRBD1 matches at 8 bases. Losses at the gene ends were 1 base for V and 1 base for J; bases not matched to a gene: 0. There are 14 residues in the CDR3. CDR1 is SGHRS, CDR2 YFSETQ, per germline. The CDR3 nucleotides read TGCGCCAGCAGCTTGACAGGGGGGAACACTGAAGCTTTCTTT. This translates into CASSLTGGNTEAFF. Full variable domain (rest looked up from reference TRBV5-1 and TRBJ1-1): KAGVTQTPRYLIKTRGQQVTLSCSPISGHRSVSWYQQTPGQGLQFLFEYFSETQRNKGNFPGRFSGRQFSNSRSEMNVSTLELGDSALYLCASSLTGGNTEAFFGQGTRLTVV.

This clonotype was counted only a few times. The chain is built from TRBV9 and TRBJ2-7, with TRBD2 as a possible D gene (5 bases). Trimming cost V 4 bases and J 3 bases, with 11 bases left between them. CDR3 length: 13 amino acids. Germline V lookup: CDR1 SGDLS, CDR2 YYNGEE. The CDR3 DNA reads TGTGCCAGCAGCCCTGGCGGGCTCTACGAGCAGTACTTC. Translating gives CASSPGGLYEQYF. The full variable domain, in which reference TRBV9 and TRBJ2-7 provide the parts outside the CDR3, is DSGVTQTPKHLITATGQRVTLRCSPRSGDLSVYWYQQSLDQGLQFLIQYYNGEERAKGNILERFSAQQFPDLHSELNLSSLELGDSALYFCASSPGGLYEQYFGPGTRLTVT.

The chain carries TRBV12-3 or TRBV12-4 and TRBJ1-5, with a tentative D call TRBD1 (6 bases). The CDR3 covers 14 residues. V was trimmed by 7 bases and J by 0 bases, leaving 10 bases between them. CDR3 in DNA: TGTGCCAGCACCGGGACAAATAGCAATCAGCCCCAGCATTTT. The encoded protein is CASTGTNSNQPQHF.